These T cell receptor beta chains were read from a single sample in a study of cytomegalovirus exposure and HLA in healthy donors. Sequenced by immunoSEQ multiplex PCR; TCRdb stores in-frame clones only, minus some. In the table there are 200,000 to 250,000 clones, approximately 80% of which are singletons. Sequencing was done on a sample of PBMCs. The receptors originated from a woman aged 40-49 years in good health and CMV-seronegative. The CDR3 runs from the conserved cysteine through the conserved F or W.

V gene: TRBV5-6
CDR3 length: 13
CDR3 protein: CASSLIRGSPLHF

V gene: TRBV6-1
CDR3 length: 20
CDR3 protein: CASSEARGAGASSGANVLTF

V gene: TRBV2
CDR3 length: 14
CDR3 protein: CASSEGRTGQPQHF

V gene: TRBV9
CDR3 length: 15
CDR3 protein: CASSVEPGGLGEQYF

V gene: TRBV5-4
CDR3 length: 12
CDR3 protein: CASSQQGTEAFF

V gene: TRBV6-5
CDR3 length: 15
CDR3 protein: CASSYSTGGYEKLFF

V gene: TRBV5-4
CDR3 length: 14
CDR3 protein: CASSPEGSYNEQFF

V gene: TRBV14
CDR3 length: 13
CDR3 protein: CASSQDMSYGYTF

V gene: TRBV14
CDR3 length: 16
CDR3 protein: CASSQEAGIRYNEQFF

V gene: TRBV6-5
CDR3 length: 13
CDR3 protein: CASSYWREDTQYF

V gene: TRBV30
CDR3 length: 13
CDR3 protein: CAWSRQGGYGYTF

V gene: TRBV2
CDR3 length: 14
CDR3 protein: CASSDMGWDQPQHF

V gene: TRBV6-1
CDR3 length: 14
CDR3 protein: CASREGSAGETQYF

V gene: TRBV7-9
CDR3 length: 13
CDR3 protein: CASSLWGGETQYF

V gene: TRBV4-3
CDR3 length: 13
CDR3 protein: CASSPPGSYEQYF

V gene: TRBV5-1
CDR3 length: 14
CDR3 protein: CASSLVGADYEQYF

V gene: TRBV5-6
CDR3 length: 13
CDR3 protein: CASSLDRTTEAFF

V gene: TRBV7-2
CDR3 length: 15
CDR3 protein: CASSFGTGMGTEAFF

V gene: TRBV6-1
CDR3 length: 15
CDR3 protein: CASTPRGSSYNEQFF

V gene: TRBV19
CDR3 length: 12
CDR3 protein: CAAGQGSGELFF

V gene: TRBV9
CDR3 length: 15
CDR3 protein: CASSVGGLAGNEQFF

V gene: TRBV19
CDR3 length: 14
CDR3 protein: CASSIGQGHTEAFF